This passage covers 27 T cell receptor beta chains from one sample sequenced in a study of regulatory T cells in long-lasting Graves disease (dated by TCRdb to about 2021). Receptor libraries were prepared by multiplex PCR. The listed sequencing device is Illumina HiSeq 4000. To build TCR beta libraries, CDR3 regions were amplified by Arm-PCR using iRepertoire HTBI primers. The public reads were quality trimmed at Q25 with fastp and then assembled into clones with MiXCR by TCRdb, keeping productive beta chains. Identical CDR3 proteins give one entry, which carries the most common genes and DNA. This sample holds some 450,000 distinct CDR3 sequences; roughly 15% were observed only once. 9.5% to 12% of the sample lies in the top ten. The time point label, read with the paper, signifies: newly diagnosed GD, antithyroid drugs for less than 3 months. For both TCR sequencing and RNA sequencing, RNA was extracted from PBMCs in TRIzol.

These data also featured in a second study, about T cells in Graves' hyperthyroidism and ophthalmopathy.

The sequencing here drew on peripheral blood mononuclear cells (PBMCs), taken at new diagnosis, from a patient treated with antithyroid drugs. These receptors all come from a woman under 40 with Graves disease. Donor details come from another sample of the same person, matched by shared clones.

The table lists this clonotype with a few counts. The chain carries TRBV29-1 and TRBJ1-1; D is possibly TRBD1 (5 bases). Trimming took off 4 bases at V and 4 bases at J, with 13 bases between the two ends. The CDR3 is 13 amino acids. Germline lookup yields CDR1 SQVTM and CDR2 ANQGSEA. The CDR3 DNA reads as TGCAGCGTTGGCGCGGGGAGGGGCACTGAAGCTTTCTTT. Its translation is CSVGAGRGTEAFF.

This clonotype was recorded at least ten times. The junction differs from germline at one of its ends, possibly a read error. The chain uses TRBV4-1 and TRBJ2-7; TRBD2 agrees at 11 bases. Germline V CDR1 and CDR2: MGHRA, YSYEKL. The CDR3 is 15 amino acids. The CDR3 DNA follows: TGTGCCAGCAGTCCCGGGACTAGCGGAATCTACGAGCAGTACTTC. This encodes CASSPGTSGIYEQYF.

This clonotype came up many times. This chain connects TRBV6-1 to TRBJ1-1, with D possibly matching TRBD1 (5 bases). Germline V gives CDR1 MNHNS, CDR2 SASEGT. Trimming took 6 bases from V and 0 from J, leaving 11 bases between them. The CDR3 consists of 14 residues. CDR3 bases: TGTGCCAGCAGACCAGGGCCTATGAACACTGAAGCTTTCTTT. Translation: CASRPGPMNTEAFF.

J is TRBJ2-1 and V is TRBV5-1; 11 bases are shared with TRBD2. V was pared by 6 bases and J by 4 bases, with 9 bases of the junction left unmatched. In germline, CDR1 is SGHRS, CDR2 YFSETQ. The CDR3 runs to 16 residues. DNA for the CDR3: TGCGCCAGCAAGAATATAGCGGGAGGGTCTTACAATGAGCAGTTCTTC. Translated: CASKNIAGGSYNEQFF.

This clonotype was seen at least ten times. This chain uses TRBV2 with TRBJ1-4, with a weak D call TRBD1 (5 bases). The germline V and J ends were trimmed by 7 bases and 8 bases, with 17 bases remaining between them. This CDR3 comprises 14 residues. Germline CDR1 is SNHLY and CDR2 is FYNNEI. The CDR3 sequence: CASKDEGTDEKLFF. CDR3 sequence (DNA): TGTGCCAGCAAAGACGAGGGGACGGACGAAAAACTGTTTTTT.

This clonotype has ten or more counts. V and J are TRBV5-1 and TRBJ2-2; D may be TRBD1 (6 bases). Germline assignment: CDR1 SGHRS and CDR2 YFSETQ. Trimming left V 3 bases short and J 4 bases short, with 13 bases between. The CDR3 is 15 amino acids. DNA of the CDR3: TGCGCCAGCAGCTCCGGGACATACACCACCGGGGAGCTGTTTTTT. Protein product: CASSSGTYTTGELFF.

This clonotype was detected many times. The chain recombines TRBV3-1 with TRBJ1-5, with D unresolved. The CDR3 is 14 residues long. V was shortened by 4 bases and J by 5 bases, with 12 bases between the two germline ends. Germline loops: CDR1 LGHDT, CDR2 YNNKEL (reference sequence). CDR3 nucleotides: TGTGCCAGCAGCCGAAGCCAGGAGTATCAGCCCCAGCATTTT. It yields the protein CASSRSQEYQPQHF.

The chain couples TRBV29-1 to TRBJ2-7; 10 bases match TRBD1. The V gene's germline CDR1 is SQVTM and CDR2 ANQGSEA. This CDR3 spans 13 amino acids. Trimming at V came to 7 bases and at J to 5 bases, leaving 8 bases not matched to a gene. CDR3 sequence reads: CSALDRGGDEQYF. CDR3 nucleotide sequence: TGCAGCGCCCTGGACAGGGGGGGGGACGAGCAGTACTTC.

This clonotype was detected ten times or more. V and J are TRBV28 and TRBJ2-3; D is ambiguous. Trimming removed 5 bases at V and 9 bases at J, with 15 bases between. In germline, CDR1 is MDHEN, CDR2 SYDVKM. CDR3 size: 13 residues. DNA of the CDR3: TGTGCCAGCAGTCGGGCCCCCCAGCGAACGCAGTATTTT. Translated, it gives CASSRAPQRTQYF.

This clonotype has ten or more counts. The V gene is TRBV4-1, the J gene TRBJ2-7; D is unclear. With 1 base removed from V and 0 bases from J, the gap between germline ends came to 13 bases. This CDR3 is built from 16 residues. Germline V gene data show CDR1 as MGHRA and CDR2 as YSYEKL. This chain's CDR3 is CASSQAYRQSSYEQYF. The CDR3 DNA follows: TGCGCCAGCAGCCAAGCTTATCGGCAGAGCTCCTACGAGCAGTACTTC.

V is TRBV3-1 and J is TRBJ2-3; D gene uncertain. The tail of the sequence fits TRBJ2-4 better, so the J call may be wrong. Germline CDR1 LGHDT, CDR2 YNNKEL (reference sequence). There are 14 residues in the CDR3. CDR3: CASSPAVLQETQYF. Written as DNA, the CDR3 is TGTGCCAGCAGCCCCGCTGTGCTACAAGAGACTCAGTACTTC.

This clonotype was recorded a few times. This rearrangement joins TRBV4-1 to TRBJ2-7; 7 nucleotides align to TRBD1. CDR3 length: 19 residues. Per germline, CDR1 MGHRA and CDR2 YSYEKL. J was trimmed by 1 base and V by 4 bases; bases with no gene match: 19. This CDR3 reads CASSPQPNLWDRKSYEQYF. CDR3 nucleotides: TGCGCCAGCAGCCCCCAACCGAATCTGTGGGACAGAAAGTCCTACGAGCAGTACTTC.

This clonotype showed up many times. V and J are TRBV20-1 and TRBJ1-2; the match to TRBD1 covers 7 bases. The CDR3 extends over 17 amino acids. J was trimmed by 4 bases and V by 1 base; bases with no gene match: 15. Per germline, CDR1 DFQATT and CDR2 SNEGSKA (reference sequence). The CDR3 loop is CSARGGDRVEFGYGYTF. For the CDR3, the DNA is TGCAGTGCTAGAGGGGGCGACAGGGTCGAGTTCGGCTATGGCTACACCTTC.

This clonotype was picked up many times. This chain uses TRBV19 with TRBJ2-1, with D perhaps matching TRBD1 (6 bases). The CDR3 covers 14 residues. Trimming took 7 bases from V and 5 from J, leaving 15 bases between them. Germline V gene data show CDR1 as LNHDA and CDR2 as SQIVND (reference sequence). CDR3 bases: TGTGCCAGTAAACAGGGTGTTCGGGACAATGAGCAGTTCTTC. This gives the protein CASKQGVRDNEQFF.

The rearrangement uses TRBV5-5 and TRBJ2-7; weak D call: TRBD2 (6 bases). This CDR3 is built from 15 residues. V lost 1 base and J lost 0, with 11 bases in between. The V gene's germline CDR1 is SGHKS and CDR2 YYEKEE (reference sequence). CDR3 coding DNA: TGTGCCAGCAGCTTGATAGCGGCCAGCTCCTACGAGCAGTACTTC. Protein: CASSLIAASSYEQYF.

The genes are TRBV27 and TRBJ2-3; D gene unclear. V was pared by 5 bases and J by 6 bases, with 6 bases between. The CDR3 spans 11 residues. In germline, CDR1 is MNHEY, CDR2 SMNVEV (reference sequence). CDR3 residues: CASSRWDTQYF. The CDR3 DNA reads TGTGCCAGCAGTCGCTGGGATACGCAGTATTTT.

This clonotype was counted at least ten times. The rearrangement joins TRBV6-1 to TRBJ2-3; D is perhaps TRBD1 or TRBD2 (5 bases each). This CDR3 has 12 residues. V shed 6 bases and J shed 2 bases, with 6 bases lying between them. Germline assignment: CDR1 MNHNS and CDR2 SASEGT. This CDR3 is CASRGTTDTQYF. CDR3 bases: TGTGCCAGCAGGGGGACCACAGATACGCAGTATTTT.

This clonotype has at least ten counts. The CDR3 region is CASSFSGTGETQYF. In DNA, the CDR3 is TGTGCCAGCAGCTTTAGCGGGACCGGGGAGACCCAGTACTTC. The J gene is TRBJ2-5, the V gene TRBV7-2; TRBD2 matches 8 bases. Per the germline V gene, CDR1 is SGHTA and CDR2 is FQGNSA. CDR3 length equals 14 residues. The V gene end was trimmed by 3 bases and the J gene end by 5 bases; junction bases not matched to a gene: 5.

The J gene is TRBJ2-2, the V gene TRBV28, with TRBD2 identical over 10 bases. The CDR3 contains 14 residues. Looked up from germline, CDR1 is MDHEN and CDR2 is SYDVKM. V trimming: 3 bases; J trimming: 9 bases; junction bases outside the gene matches: 4. The CDR3 reads CASSLLAGVRELFF. CDR3 DNA sequence: TGTGCCAGCAGTTTGCTAGCGGGAGTCCGGGAGCTGTTTTTT.

This clonotype was picked up many times. This chain joins TRBV4-3 and TRBJ2-7; D assignment may be TRBD1 or TRBD2 (5 bases each). The CDR3 runs 16 residues. Trimming left V 0 bases short and J 2 bases short, with 14 bases between. CDR1 and CDR2 from the germline V gene are LGHNA and YSLEER. The CDR3 DNA sequence: TGCGCCAGCAGCCAAGAGGGACGTAGCGACACCTACGAGCAGTACTTC. Amino acid sequence: CASSQEGRSDTYEQYF.

This clonotype was observed at least ten times. The V gene is TRBV11-2, the J gene TRBJ2-2, with a possible D match to TRBD1 (5 bases). Trimming stripped 1 base from V and 6 bases from J, with 12 bases between. CDR3 size: 15 residues. Germline CDR1 SGHAT, CDR2 FQNNGV. The CDR3 bases are TGTGCCAGCAGCTTAGTAACCAGGGTGGCCGGGGAGCTGTTTTTT. It codes for CASSLVTRVAGELFF.

This clonotype was seen many times. This sequence joins TRBV7-2 and TRBJ2-7, with 9 bases fitting TRBD1. The germline gives CDR1 SGHTA, CDR2 FQGNSA. The CDR3 has 16 residues. With V trimmed by 5 bases and J by 1 base, 9 bases remained unmatched. The CDR3 protein is CASSVLLGQGSYEQYF. The CDR3 DNA reads TGTGCCAGCAGCGTTCTTTTAGGACAGGGGTCCTACGAGCAGTACTTC.

The rearrangement links TRBV6-2 or TRBV6-3 to TRBJ2-1, with 10 bases aligning to TRBD2. The trim removed 2 bases at V and 4 bases at J, leaving 8 bases unmatched. The CDR3 contains 17 residues. Germline CDR1 MNHEY, CDR2 SVGEGT. The CDR3 region has the DNA TGTGCCAGCAGTTACCCGGCTAGCGGGAGATTTTACAATGAGCAGTTCTTC. As protein: CASSYPASGRFYNEQFF.

Many counts were recorded for this clonotype. The rearrangement joins TRBV7-2 to TRBJ2-1, with 11 bases matching TRBD2. CDR3 length: 17 amino acids. With 5 bases clipped from V and 0 bases from J, the junction kept 6 bases outside the gene matches. Germline CDR1 reads SGHTA; CDR2 reads FQGNSA. The CDR3 region has the DNA TGTGCCAGCAGCAGTCGACTAGCGGGGAGCTCCTACAATGAGCAGTTCTTC. Translating it yields CASSSRLAGSSYNEQFF.

This clonotype was observed at least ten times. The genes are TRBV3-1 and TRBJ2-5, with 11 bases fitting TRBD2. This CDR3 spans 15 amino acids. The V segment lost 8 bases and the J segment 2 bases; nucleotides outside the gene matches: 7. Germline V CDR1 and CDR2: LGHDT, YNNKEL (reference sequence). The DNA for the CDR3 is TGTGCCAGCTCCGGGACTAGCGGAATACAAGAGACCCAGTACTTC. Amino acid sequence: CASSGTSGIQETQYF.

The chain has TRBV29-1 and TRBJ2-6; the D gene is possibly TRBD1 (6 bases). CDR3 length: 16 residues. Germline CDR1 is SQVTM and CDR2 is ANQGSEA. Trimming pared 5 bases from V and 1 base from J, leaving 15 bases between. CDR3 coding DNA: TGCAGCGTTCGACAGGTTTCCGAATCTGGGGCCAACGTCCTGACTTTC. It translates to CSVRQVSESGANVLTF.

As concerns this clonotype: A much larger clonotype is one base distant, so this may be a read error. The chain uses TRBV27 and TRBJ1-5; a possible D gene is TRBD1 (5 bases). This CDR3 is built from 16 residues. The V gene's germline CDR1 is MNHEY and CDR2 SMNVEV (reference sequence). CDR3 sequence: CANSLDSAGGNQPQHF. CDR3 nucleotides: TGTGCCAACAGTTTAGATTCCGCGGGGGGTAATCAGCCCCAGCATTTT.